What follows are 12 T cell receptor beta chains derived from one specimen sequenced in a study of T cells in Graves' hyperthyroidism and ophthalmopathy. TCR beta CDR3 regions were amplified from RNA. First-round RT-PCR of the TCR CDR3 relied on the HTBI primer set. TCRdb used MiXCR to reprocess the multiplex PCR reads, holding one entry per CDR3 protein. Of some 490,000 distinct CDR3 sequences listed, around 15% are singletons. Material: blood. These receptors were obtained from a woman aged 30 to 39 with Graves' ophthalmopathy.

This clonotype was counted only a few times. The chain recombines TRBV19 with TRBJ1-2, with 9 bases matching TRBD1. The CDR3 is 15 amino acids. Unmatched junction bases numbered 6, after V lost 5 bases and J lost 2 bases. CDR1 and CDR2 from the germline V gene are LNHDA and SQIVND (reference sequence). CDR3 nucleotides: TGTGCCAGTAGTGTCACAGGGGGCACAAACTATGGCTACACCTTC. Amino acid sequence: CASSVTGGTNYGYTF.

The rearrangement joins TRBV4-1 to TRBJ2-5; 7 bases match TRBD2. The CDR3 loop spans 15 amino acids. From germline, CDR1 is MGHRA and CDR2 YSYEKL. Trimming took 4 bases from V and 1 from J; bases not matched to a gene: 6. The CDR3 is CASSPDLAVQETQYF. The DNA for the CDR3 is TGCGCCAGCAGCCCTGACCTAGCGGTCCAAGAGACCCAGTACTTC.

This clonotype was counted ten times or more. The chain is built from TRBV18 and TRBJ2-3, with TRBD1 identical over 8 bases. The CDR3 sequence is 13 residues long. Losses at the gene ends were 5 bases for V and 6 bases for J; bases not matched to a gene: 4. The germline V gene has CDR1 KGHSH and CDR2 LQKENI. Here the CDR3 reads CASSDRGPDTQYF. DNA of the CDR3: TGTGCCAGCTCAGACAGGGGACCGGATACGCAGTATTTT.

This clonotype was counted only a few times. The V and J genes are TRBV7-9 and TRBJ1-5; D call uncertain. The CDR3 loop spans 12 amino acids. Germline CDR1 is SEHNR and CDR2 is FQNEAQ (reference sequence). Trimming stripped 8 bases from V and 0 bases from J, with 5 bases between. CDR3: CASGSSNQPQHF. The CDR3 DNA reads TGTGCCAGCGGGTCTAGCAATCAGCCCCAGCATTTT.

This clonotype has a handful of counts. V and J are TRBV5-1 and TRBJ2-5, with D unclear. The CDR3 runs to 15 residues. Between the trimmed V and J ends, which lost 0 bases and 4 bases, there was a span of 13 bases. Germline V CDR1 and CDR2: SGHRS, YFSETQ. DNA of the CDR3: TGCGCCAGCAGCTTGGGGCACGGAGCTGTAGAGACCCAGTACTTC. Encoded protein: CASSLGHGAVETQYF.

The chain carries TRBV4-3 and TRBJ2-3, with 8 bases aligning to TRBD1. Germline V gene lookup returns CDR1 LGHNA and CDR2 YSLEER. The length of the CDR3 is 18 residues. After removal of 1 base from V and 1 base from J, the junction contained 10 bases not matched to a gene. CDR3 sequence reads: CASSQVSQGARGTDTQYF. CDR3 nucleotides: TGCGCCAGCAGCCAAGTCTCCCAGGGGGCGCGCGGCACAGATACGCAGTATTTT.

V and J are TRBV12-3 or TRBV12-4 and TRBJ2-2; 10 nucleotides line up with TRBD1. This CDR3 has 16 residues. J gave up 4 bases and V 1 base, and 3 bases lay outside the gene matches. The CDR3 DNA follows: TGTGCCAGCAGTTTAGGGACAGGGGGTTTCACCGGGGAGCTGTTTTTT. Encoded protein: CASSLGTGGFTGELFF.

The J gene is TRBJ2-7, the V gene TRBV6-1; 8 bases line up with TRBD1. Germline values: CDR1 MNHNS, CDR2 SASEGT. Germline trimming cut 6 bases from V and 4 bases from J; bases unmatched to any gene: 8. CDR3 size: 14 residues. The CDR3 here is CASSITGGAYEQYF. CDR3 DNA sequence: TGTGCCAGCAGCATCACAGGGGGAGCATACGAGCAGTACTTC.

There are many counts of this clonotype. V is TRBV18 and J is TRBJ2-7; tentative D call: TRBD2 (6 bases). Germline V gene data show CDR1 as KGHSH and CDR2 as LQKENI. The CDR3 totals 12 residues. V was clipped by 6 bases and J by 5 bases, with 11 bases between them. The CDR3 region has the DNA TGTGCCAGCTCTTCTAGCGAAAACGAGCAGTACTTC. It translates to CASSSSENEQYF.

This clonotype has only a few counts. The CDR3 here is CASSLGGTTQEKLFF. In DNA, the CDR3 is TGTGCCAGCAGCTTGGGCGGGACTACTCAAGAAAAACTGTTTTTT. The genes are TRBV5-4 and TRBJ1-4, with D possibly being TRBD1 (5 bases). The CDR3 runs 15 residues. Germline V lookup: CDR1 SGHNT, CDR2 YYREEE (reference sequence). V was trimmed by 0 bases and J by 8 bases, leaving 14 bases between them. Filled out from reference TRBV5-4 and TRBJ1-4, the complete variable domain reads ETGVTQSPTHLIKTRGQQVTLRCSSQSGHNTVSWYQQALGQGPQFIFQYYREEENGRGNFPPRFSGLQFPNYSSELNVNALELDDSALYLCASSLGGTTQEKLFFGSGTQLSVL.

This clonotype showed up many times. The gene calls are TRBV20-1 and TRBJ1-4, with D tentatively TRBD1 (6 bases). Germline V gene lookup returns CDR1 DFQATT and CDR2 SNEGSKA (reference sequence). Between the trimmed V and J ends, which lost 7 bases and 7 bases, there was a span of 16 bases. This CDR3 has 13 residues. The DNA for the CDR3 is TGCAGTGTTAGGGGGTCGCCGGGTGAAAAACTGTTTTTT. This gives the protein CSVRGSPGEKLFF.

This clonotype was recorded a few times. V is TRBV20-1 and J is TRBJ2-3, with TRBD2 matching 9 bases. The V segment lost 3 bases and the J segment 4 bases; nucleotides outside the gene matches: 8. This CDR3 contains 15 residues. Germline values: CDR1 DFQATT, CDR2 SNEGSKA (reference sequence). This CDR3 is CSASWSGRSADTQYF. CDR3 DNA: TGCAGTGCTAGTTGGAGCGGGAGGAGTGCAGATACGCAGTATTTT.